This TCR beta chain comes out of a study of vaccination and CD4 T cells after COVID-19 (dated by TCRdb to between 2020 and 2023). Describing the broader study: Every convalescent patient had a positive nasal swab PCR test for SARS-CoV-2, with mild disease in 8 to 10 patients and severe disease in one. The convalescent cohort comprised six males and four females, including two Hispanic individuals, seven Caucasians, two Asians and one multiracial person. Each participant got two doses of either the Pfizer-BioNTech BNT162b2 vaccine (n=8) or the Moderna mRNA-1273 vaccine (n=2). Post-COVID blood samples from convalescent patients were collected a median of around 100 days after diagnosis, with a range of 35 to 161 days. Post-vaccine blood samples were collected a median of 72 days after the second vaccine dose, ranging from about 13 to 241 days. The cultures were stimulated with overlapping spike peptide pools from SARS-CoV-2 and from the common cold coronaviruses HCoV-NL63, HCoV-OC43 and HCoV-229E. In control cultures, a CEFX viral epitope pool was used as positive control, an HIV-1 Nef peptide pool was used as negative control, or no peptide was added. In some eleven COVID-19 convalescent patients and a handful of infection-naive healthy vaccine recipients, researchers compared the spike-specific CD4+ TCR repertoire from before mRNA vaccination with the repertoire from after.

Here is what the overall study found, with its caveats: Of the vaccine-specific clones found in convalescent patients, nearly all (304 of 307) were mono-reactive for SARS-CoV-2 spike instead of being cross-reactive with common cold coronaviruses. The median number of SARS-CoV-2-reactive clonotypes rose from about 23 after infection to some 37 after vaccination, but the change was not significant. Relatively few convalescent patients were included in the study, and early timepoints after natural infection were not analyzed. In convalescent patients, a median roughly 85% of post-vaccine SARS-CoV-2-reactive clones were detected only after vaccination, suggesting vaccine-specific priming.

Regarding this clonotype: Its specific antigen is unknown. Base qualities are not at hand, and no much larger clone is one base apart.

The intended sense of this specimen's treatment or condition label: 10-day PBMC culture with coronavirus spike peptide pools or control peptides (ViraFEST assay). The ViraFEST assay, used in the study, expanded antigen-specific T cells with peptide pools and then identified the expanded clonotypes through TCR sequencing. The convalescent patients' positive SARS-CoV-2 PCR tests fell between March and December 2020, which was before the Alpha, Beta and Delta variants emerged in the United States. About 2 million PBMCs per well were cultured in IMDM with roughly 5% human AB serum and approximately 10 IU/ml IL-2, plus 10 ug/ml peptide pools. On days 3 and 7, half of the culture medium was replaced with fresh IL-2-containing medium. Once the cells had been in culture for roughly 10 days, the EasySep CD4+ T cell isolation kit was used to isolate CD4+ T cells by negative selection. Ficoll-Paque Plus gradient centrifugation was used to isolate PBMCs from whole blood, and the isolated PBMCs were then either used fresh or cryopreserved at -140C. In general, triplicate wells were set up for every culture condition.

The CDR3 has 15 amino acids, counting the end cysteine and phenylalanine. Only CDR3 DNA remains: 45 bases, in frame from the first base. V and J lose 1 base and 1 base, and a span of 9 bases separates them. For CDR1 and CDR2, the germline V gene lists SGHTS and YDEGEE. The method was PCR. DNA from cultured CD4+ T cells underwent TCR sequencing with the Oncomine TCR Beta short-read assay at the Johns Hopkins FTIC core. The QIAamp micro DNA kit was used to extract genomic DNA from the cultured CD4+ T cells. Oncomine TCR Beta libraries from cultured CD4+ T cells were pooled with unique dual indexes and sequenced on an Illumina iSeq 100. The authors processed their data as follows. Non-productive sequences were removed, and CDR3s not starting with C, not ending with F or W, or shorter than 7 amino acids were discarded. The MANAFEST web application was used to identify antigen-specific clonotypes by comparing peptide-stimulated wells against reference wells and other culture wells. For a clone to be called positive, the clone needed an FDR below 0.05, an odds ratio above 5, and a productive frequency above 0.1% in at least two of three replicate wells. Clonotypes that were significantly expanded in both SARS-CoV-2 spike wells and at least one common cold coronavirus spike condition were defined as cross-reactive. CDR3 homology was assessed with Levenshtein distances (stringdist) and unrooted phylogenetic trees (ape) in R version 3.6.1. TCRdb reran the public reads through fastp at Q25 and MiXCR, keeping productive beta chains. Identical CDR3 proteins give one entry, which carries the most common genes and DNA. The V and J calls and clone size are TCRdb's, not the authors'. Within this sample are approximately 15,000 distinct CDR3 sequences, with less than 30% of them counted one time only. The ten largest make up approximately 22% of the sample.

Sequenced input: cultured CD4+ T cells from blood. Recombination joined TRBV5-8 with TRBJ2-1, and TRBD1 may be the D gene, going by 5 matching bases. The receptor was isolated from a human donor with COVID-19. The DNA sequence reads TGTGCCAGCAGCTTGCAGGGTAGGTCCTACAATGAGCAGTTCTTC. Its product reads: CASSLQGRSYNEQFF.